The source of this T cell receptor (beta chain) is a study of post-analysis software for immune sequencing data. Unique molecular identifiers were carried by the TCR beta cDNA libraries. TCRdb independently ran MiXCR on the PCR reads; one entry per CDR3 protein. The table records 800,000 to 950,000 distinct CDR3 sequences, roughly half of them present only once. Points on this clonotype: No antigen is known for it.

Overall study results and limits: TRBV segments more frequent in patients than in controls numbered roughly 5 and included TRBV5-6, TRBV5-1 and TRBV20-1.

Trimming removed 7 bases from V and 1 base from J, with 5 bases in between. The CDR3 contains 11 residues. The germline CDR1 and CDR2 sequences are SGHRS and YFSETQ. This chain connects TRBV5-1 to TRBJ1-1, with no clear D. This TCR was sampled from a girl under 18 with multiple sclerosis. The sequencing input was blood. CDR3 DNA: TGCGCCAGCCACAAGAACACTGAAGCTTTCTTT. Its protein product is CASHKNTEAFF.